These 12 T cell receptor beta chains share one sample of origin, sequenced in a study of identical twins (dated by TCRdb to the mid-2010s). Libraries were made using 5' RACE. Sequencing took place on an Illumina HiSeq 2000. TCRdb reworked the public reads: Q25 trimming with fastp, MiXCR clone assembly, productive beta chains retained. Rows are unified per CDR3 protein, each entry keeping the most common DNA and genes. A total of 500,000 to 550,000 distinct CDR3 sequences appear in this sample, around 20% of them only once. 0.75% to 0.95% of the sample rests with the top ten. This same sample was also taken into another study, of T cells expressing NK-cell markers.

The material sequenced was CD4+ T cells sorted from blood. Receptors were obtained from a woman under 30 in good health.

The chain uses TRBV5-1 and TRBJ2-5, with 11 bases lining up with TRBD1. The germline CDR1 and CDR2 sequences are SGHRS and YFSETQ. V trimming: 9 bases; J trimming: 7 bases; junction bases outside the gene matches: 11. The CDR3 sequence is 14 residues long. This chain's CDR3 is CATGAGDRGMTQYF. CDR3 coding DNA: TGCGCCACCGGGGCCGGGGACAGGGGGATGACCCAGTACTTC.

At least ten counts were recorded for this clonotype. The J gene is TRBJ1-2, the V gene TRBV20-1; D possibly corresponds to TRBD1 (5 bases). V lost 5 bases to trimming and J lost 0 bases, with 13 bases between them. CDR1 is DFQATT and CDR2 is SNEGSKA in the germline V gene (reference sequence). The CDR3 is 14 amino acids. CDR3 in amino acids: CSAGGTGTNYGYTF. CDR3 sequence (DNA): TGCAGTGCTGGGGGAACGGGGACTAACTATGGCTACACCTTC.

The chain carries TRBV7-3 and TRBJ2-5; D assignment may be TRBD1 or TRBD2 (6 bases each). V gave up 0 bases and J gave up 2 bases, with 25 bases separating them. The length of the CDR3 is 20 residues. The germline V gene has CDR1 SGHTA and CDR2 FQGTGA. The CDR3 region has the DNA TGTGCCAGCAGCTTAACCGGGACTCCCTACGGCCCCCAGGGGCAAGAGACCCAGTACTTC. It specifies CASSLTGTPYGPQGQETQYF.

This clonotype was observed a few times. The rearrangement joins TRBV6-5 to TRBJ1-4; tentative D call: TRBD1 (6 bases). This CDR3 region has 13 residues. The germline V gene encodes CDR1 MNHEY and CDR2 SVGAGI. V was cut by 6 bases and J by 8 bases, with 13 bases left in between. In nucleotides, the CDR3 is TGTGCCAGCAGGTACAGGGCACGGGAAAAACTGTTTTTT. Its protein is CASRYRAREKLFF.

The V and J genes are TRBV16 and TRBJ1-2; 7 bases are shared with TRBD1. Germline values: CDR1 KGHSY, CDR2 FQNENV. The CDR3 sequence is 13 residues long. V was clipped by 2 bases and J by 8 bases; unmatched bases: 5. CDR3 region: CASSQPDRAGYTF. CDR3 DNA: TGTGCCAGCAGCCAACCCGACAGGGCGGGCTACACCTTC.

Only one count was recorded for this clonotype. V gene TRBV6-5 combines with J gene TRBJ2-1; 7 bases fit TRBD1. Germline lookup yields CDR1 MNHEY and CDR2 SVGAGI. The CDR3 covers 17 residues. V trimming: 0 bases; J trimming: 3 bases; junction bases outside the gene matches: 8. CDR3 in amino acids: CASSYSIGQGDYNEQFF. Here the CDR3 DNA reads TGTGCCAGCAGTTACTCGATTGGGCAGGGGGACTACAATGAGCAGTTCTTC.

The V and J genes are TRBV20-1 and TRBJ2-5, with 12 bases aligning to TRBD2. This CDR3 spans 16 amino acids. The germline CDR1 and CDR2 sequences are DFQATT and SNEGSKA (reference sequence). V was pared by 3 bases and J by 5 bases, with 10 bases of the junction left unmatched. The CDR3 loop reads CSARQRLAGDGETQYF. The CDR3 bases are TGCAGTGCTAGGCAACGACTAGCGGGAGACGGGGAGACCCAGTACTTC.

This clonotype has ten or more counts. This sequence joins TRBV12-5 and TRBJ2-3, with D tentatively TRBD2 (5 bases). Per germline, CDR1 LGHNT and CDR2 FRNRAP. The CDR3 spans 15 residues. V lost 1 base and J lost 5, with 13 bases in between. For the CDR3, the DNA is TGTGCTAGTGGTTTGGGGGGTTATGAGGGAGATACGCAGTATTTT. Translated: CASGLGGYEGDTQYF. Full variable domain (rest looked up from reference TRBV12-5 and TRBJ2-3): DARVTQTPRHKVTEMGQEVTMRCQPILGHNTVFWYRQTMMQGLELLAYFRNRAPLDDSGMPKDRFSAEMPDATLATLKIQPSEPRDSAVYFCASGLGGYEGDTQYFGPGTRLTVL.

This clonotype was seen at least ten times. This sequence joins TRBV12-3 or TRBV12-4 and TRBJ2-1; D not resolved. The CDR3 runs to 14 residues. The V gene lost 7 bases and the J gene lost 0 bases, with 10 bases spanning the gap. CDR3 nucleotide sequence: TGTGCCAGCATTCTCCTCTCCTCCTACAATGAGCAGTTCTTC. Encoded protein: CASILLSSYNEQFF.

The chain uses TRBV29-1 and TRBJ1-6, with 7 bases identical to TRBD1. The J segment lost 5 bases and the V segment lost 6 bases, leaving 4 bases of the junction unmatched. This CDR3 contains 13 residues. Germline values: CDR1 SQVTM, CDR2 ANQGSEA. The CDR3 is CSVGDSNNSPLHF. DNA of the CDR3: TGCAGCGTGGGGGACAGCAATAATTCACCCCTCCACTTT. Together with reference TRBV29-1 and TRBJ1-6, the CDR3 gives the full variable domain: SAVISQKPSRDICQRGTSLTIQCQVDSQVTMMFWYRQQPGQSLTLIATANQGSEATYESGFVIDKFPISRPNLTFSTLTVSNMSPEDSSIYLCSVGDSNNSPLHFGNGTRLTVT.

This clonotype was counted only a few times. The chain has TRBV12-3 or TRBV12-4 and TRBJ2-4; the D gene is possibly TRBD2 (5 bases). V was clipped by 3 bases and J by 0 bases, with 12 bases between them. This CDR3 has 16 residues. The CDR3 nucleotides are TGTGCCAGCAGTTTCGACGGGGTTCTAGCCAAAAACATTCAGTACTTC. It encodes CASSFDGVLAKNIQYF.

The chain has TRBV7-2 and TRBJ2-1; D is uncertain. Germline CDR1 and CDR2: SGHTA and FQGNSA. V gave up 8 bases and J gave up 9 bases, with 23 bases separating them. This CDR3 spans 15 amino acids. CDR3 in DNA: TGTGCCAGCTGCCCCGACCCGGCTGGCCGGCTTGAGCAGTTCTTC. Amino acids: CASCPDPAGRLEQFF.